The present T cell receptor beta chain was sequenced within a study of control samples from healthy donors and cancer patients. This CDR3 comprises 14 residues. After removal of 4 bases from V and 8 bases from J, the junction contained 7 bases not matched to a gene. Germline V gene sequence: CDR1 SGHRS, CDR2 YFSETQ. Assay used: immunoSEQ multiplex PCR; TCRdb lists only in-frame clones, some missing. The sample holds about 130,000 clones, roughly nine tenths seen once. The TCR originated in a man between 45 and 60 years old with head and neck cancer. Sequenced: PBMCs. The rearrangement joins TRBV5-1 to TRBJ1-2; 11 bases align to TRBD1. CDR3 in amino acids: CASSLGTGGGGYTF. The CDR3 region has the DNA TGCGCCAGCAGCCTTGGGACAGGGGGTGGGGGCTACACCTTC.